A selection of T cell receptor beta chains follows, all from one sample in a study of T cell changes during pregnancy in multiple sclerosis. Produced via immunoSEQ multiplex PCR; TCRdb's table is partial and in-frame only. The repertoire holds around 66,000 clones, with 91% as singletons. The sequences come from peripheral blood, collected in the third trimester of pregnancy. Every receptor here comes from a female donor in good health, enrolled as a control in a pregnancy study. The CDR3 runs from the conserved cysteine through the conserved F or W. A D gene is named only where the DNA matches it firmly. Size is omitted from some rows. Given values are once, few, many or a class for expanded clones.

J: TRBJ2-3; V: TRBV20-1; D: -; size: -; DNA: TGCAGTGCCCTTATTTCAGATACGCAGTATTTT; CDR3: CSALISDTQYF
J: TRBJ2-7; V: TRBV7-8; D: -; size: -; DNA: TGTGCCAGCAGCCCGCGGGCAAGCTCCTACGAGCAGTACTTC; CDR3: CASSPRASSYEQYF
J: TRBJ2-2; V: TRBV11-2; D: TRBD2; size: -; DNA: TGTGCCAGCAGCTTTAGCGGGAGGCGAACCGGGGAGCTGTTTTTT; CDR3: CASSFSGRRTGELFF
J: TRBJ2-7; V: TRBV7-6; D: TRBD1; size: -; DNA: TGTGCCAGCAGCTTATTGCGACAGGGGGGAGTTTACTACGAGCAGTACTTC; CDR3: CASSLLRQGGVYYEQYF
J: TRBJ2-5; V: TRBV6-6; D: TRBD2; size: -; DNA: TGTGCCAGCAGGGGAAGCGGGGAAGAGACCCAGTACTTC; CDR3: CASRGSGEETQYF
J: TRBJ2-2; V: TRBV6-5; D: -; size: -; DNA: TGTGCCAGCAGTTACAGGCCGGAGACCGGGGAGCTGTTTTTT; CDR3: CASSYRPETGELFF
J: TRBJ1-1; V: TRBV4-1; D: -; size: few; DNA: TGCGCCAGCAGCCCTACGACAAGCACTGAAGCTTTCTTT; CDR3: CASSPTTSTEAFF
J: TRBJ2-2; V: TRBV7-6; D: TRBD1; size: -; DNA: TGTGCCAGCAGCTTGGGGGACAGAAACACCGGGGAGCTGTTTTTT; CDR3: CASSLGDRNTGELFF
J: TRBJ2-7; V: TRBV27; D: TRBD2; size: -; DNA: TGTGCCAGCAGTACCTCGGGACTAGCGGGAGGAGGCGAGCAGTACTTC; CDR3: CASSTSGLAGGGEQYF
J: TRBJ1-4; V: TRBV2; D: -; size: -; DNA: TGTGCCAGCAGTGGCGCCCCCGCTAATGAAAAACTGTTTTTT; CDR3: CASSGAPANEKLFF
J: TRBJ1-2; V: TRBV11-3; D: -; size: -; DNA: TGTGCCAGCAGCTCCGGTCCGGGGAGGGGGGCGCAGGATGGCTACACCTTC; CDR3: CASSSGPGRGAQDGYTF
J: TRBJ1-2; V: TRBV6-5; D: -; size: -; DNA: TGTGCCAGCAGCTCACAGGGCCCGGGGTATGGCTACACCTTC; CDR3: CASSSQGPGYGYTF
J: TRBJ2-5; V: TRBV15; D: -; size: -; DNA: TGTGCCACCAGCAGAGCGCCGACGGGGGAGACCCAGTACTTC; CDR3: CATSRAPTGETQYF
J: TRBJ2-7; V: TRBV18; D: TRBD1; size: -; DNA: TGTGCCAGCTCACCATTGGGTCAGGGGGCATGGGAGCAGTACTTC; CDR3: CASSPLGQGAWEQYF
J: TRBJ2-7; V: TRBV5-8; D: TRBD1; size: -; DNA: TGTGCCAGCAGCAGCAGGGGGCTAACCTACGAGCAGTACTTC; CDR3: CASSSRGLTYEQYF
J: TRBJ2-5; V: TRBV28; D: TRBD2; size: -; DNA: TGTGCCAGCATTCTTAGCGGGAGGGAAGAGACCCAGTACTTC; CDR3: CASILSGREETQYF
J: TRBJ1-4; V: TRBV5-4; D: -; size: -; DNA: TGTGCCAGCAAGAGGGCGCGAGGCGAAAAACTGTTTTTT; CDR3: CASKRARGEKLFF
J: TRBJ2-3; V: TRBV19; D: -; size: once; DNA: TGTGCCAGTAAGGATAGCTCCGCCACAGATACGCAGTATTTT; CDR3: CASKDSSATDTQYF
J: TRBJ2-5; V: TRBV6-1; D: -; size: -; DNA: TGTGCCAGCAGTGAAGCGTCAGGGGCCCAAGAGACCCAGTACTTC; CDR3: CASSEASGAQETQYF
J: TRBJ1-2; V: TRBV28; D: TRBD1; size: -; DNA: TGTGCCAGCAGGAGAGGGACAGGGGTCGGCTATGGCTACACCTTC; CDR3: CASRRGTGVGYGYTF
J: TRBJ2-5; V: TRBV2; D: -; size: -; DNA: TGTGCCAGCACCAGGGGACTATTCCAAGAGACCCAGTACTTC; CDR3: CASTRGLFQETQYF
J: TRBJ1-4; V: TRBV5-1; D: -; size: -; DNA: TGCGCCAGCAGCTTGGGAGGACAGAATGAAAAACTGTTTTTT; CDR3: CASSLGGQNEKLFF
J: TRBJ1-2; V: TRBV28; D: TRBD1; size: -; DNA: TGTGCCAGCATATTACAGGGGGCGCTCGATGGCTACACCTTC; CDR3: CASILQGALDGYTF
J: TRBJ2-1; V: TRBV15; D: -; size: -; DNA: TGTGCCACCAGCTCGCGGGACTTAGACAATGAGCAGTTCTTC; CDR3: CATSSRDLDNEQFF
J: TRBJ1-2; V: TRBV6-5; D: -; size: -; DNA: TGTGCCAGCAGTTACTCAAGCGGAGGGAACCCCTATGGCTACACCTTC; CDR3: CASSYSSGGNPYGYTF
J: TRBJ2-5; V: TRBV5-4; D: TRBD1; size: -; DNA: TGTGCCAGCAGCGTGGACAGGAGAATCCTCAGGGAGACCCAGTACTTC; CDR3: CASSVDRRILRETQYF
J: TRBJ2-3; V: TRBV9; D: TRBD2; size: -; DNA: TGTGCCAGCAGCGCATCTCTAGCGGGGCTCCACACAGATACGCAGTATTTT; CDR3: CASSASLAGLHTDTQYF
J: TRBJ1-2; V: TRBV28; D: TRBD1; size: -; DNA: TGTGCCAGCAGTTTGCCAACGGGACAGGGGGTGGGGTATGGCTACACCTTC; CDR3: CASSLPTGQGVGYGYTF
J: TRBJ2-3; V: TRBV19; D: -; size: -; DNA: TGTGCCAGCTCCCCCGACGGGACAGATACGCAGTATTTT; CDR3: CASSPDGTDTQYF
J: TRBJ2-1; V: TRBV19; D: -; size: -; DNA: TGTGCCAGTAGTATAGACTCTAGCTCCTACAATGAGCAGTTCTTC; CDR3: CASSIDSSSYNEQFF
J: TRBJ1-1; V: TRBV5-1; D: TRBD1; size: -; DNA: TGCGCCAGCAGCCGATACAGGGGGCCCACTGAAGCTTTCTTT; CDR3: CASSRYRGPTEAFF
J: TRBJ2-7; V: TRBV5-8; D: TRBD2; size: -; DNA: TGTGCCAGCAGCTTCTCTGGGACTACCGCCTACGAGCAGTACTTC; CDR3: CASSFSGTTAYEQYF